Detailed here is one T cell receptor (beta chain). Antigen specificity is unknown. Each CDR3 protein gets one entry after TCRdb re-called the 5' RACE reads with MiXCR. The repertoire holds fewer than 450,000 distinct CDR3 sequences, with more than 20% as singletons. The data originate from a study of T-cell memory formation after mild COVID-19. The CDR3 covers 16 residues. The trim removed 7 bases at V and 5 bases at J, leaving 9 bases unmatched. Germline lookup yields CDR1 MNHNY and CDR2 SVGAGI (reference sequence). Study-level points and caveats: Some responding clones appeared in pre-infection memory, suggesting cross-reactive memory joined. Clones contracting over day 15 to 85 were CD4/CD8 balanced, with later expanders leaning CD4+.

This sequence was found in an adult woman who had mild COVID-19 (a few samples of this study predate the infection). Cell type and time point are not known. Sequencing was performed on PBMCs or a T cell subset sorted from them (not recorded which). This rearrangement joins TRBV6-6 to TRBJ2-3; 13 bases align to TRBD2. The CDR3 region is CASTGLAGDPGDTQYF. The DNA of the CDR3 is TGTGCCAGCACCGGACTAGCGGGGGATCCAGGAGATACGCAGTATTTT.